What follows are 29 T cell receptor beta chains derived from one specimen sequenced in a study of blood T cell repertoires in COVID-19. TCRdb's table, derived via immunoSEQ multiplex PCR, lists solely in-frame clones and lacks some. The profile covers some 180,000 clones, with 75% to 90% appearing a single time and 6.2% taken by the ten largest. The material sequenced was PBMCs or T cells enriched from blood (not recorded which). Source of these receptors: a man in his forties who had recovered from COVID-19.

This chain links TRBV2 with TRBJ1-2; no firm D call. The V gene lost 2 bases and the J gene lost 7 bases, with 17 bases spanning the gap. Germline V gives CDR1 SNHLY, CDR2 FYNNEI. CDR3 length equals 15 residues. CDR3 coding DNA: TGTGCCAGCAGTGAATCTGGCGGATCCGGGATTGGCTACACCTTC. Translating it yields CASSESGGSGIGYTF.

The chain combines TRBV30 with TRBJ1-3; 9 positions match TRBD1. Germline V gene sequence: CDR1 GTSNPN, CDR2 SVGIG (reference sequence). This CDR3 region has 16 residues. V shed 0 bases and J 4 bases; nucleotides not matched to a gene: 7. The CDR3 sequence is CAWSVPGTGPGNTIYF. CDR3 bases: TGTGCCTGGAGTGTCCCCGGGACAGGGCCCGGAAACACCATATATTTT.

The chain employs TRBV5-5 and TRBJ1-1; D not certain. CDR3 length equals 14 residues. Trimming removed 4 bases from V and 1 base from J, with 11 bases in between. In germline, CDR1 is SGHKS, CDR2 YYEKEE (reference sequence). CDR3 nucleotide sequence: TGTGCCAGCAGCCGAGGATCACCGAACACTGAAGCTTTCTTT. This translates into CASSRGSPNTEAFF.

The chain combines TRBV19 with TRBJ2-1; 7 bases are shared with TRBD1. The CDR3 totals 16 residues. V was pared by 5 bases and J by 9 bases, with 16 bases of the junction left unmatched. Germline V lookup: CDR1 LNHDA, CDR2 SQIVND (reference sequence). CDR3 protein: CASSPPGTAEGAEQFF. In DNA, the CDR3 is TGTGCCAGTAGTCCCCCCGGGACAGCCGAGGGGGCTGAGCAGTTCTTC.

CDR3 nucleotide sequence: TGTGCCAGCAGCTTCGCCGGGACAGGGTCTGGGGCCAACGTCCTGACTTTC. Translation gives CASSFAGTGSGANVLTF. This chain links TRBV7-6 with TRBJ2-6; 9 bases agree with TRBD1. Germline assignment: CDR1 SGHVS and CDR2 FNYEAQ. This CDR3 region has 17 residues. With V trimmed by 3 bases and J by 1 base, 4 bases remained unmatched.

The rearrangement links TRBV11-3 to TRBJ1-1, with TRBD1 matching over 7 bases. Unmatched junction bases numbered 12, after V lost 5 bases and J lost 0 bases. The CDR3 sequence is 17 residues long. Germline V gene lookup returns CDR1 SGHNT and CDR2 YENEEA. Here the CDR3 reads CASSPDSVQGLNTEAFF. The CDR3 nucleotides are TGTGCCAGCAGCCCCGACTCCGTACAGGGGTTGAACACTGAAGCTTTCTTT.

The V call is TRBV11-2, the J call TRBJ1-5; possible D gene TRBD1, 6 bases. V was shortened by 8 bases and J by 5 bases, with 13 bases between the two germline ends. Per germline, CDR1 SGHAT and CDR2 FQNNGV. This CDR3 is built from 13 residues. The CDR3 region has the DNA TGTGCCAGCGAACAGGGAGGGGATCAGCCCCAGCATTTT. Protein sequence: CASEQGGDQPQHF.

The chain is built from TRBV9 and TRBJ2-3; weak D call: TRBD2 (5 bases). Germline lookup yields CDR1 SGDLS and CDR2 YYNGEE. V dropped 0 bases and J dropped 2 bases, with 28 bases sitting between them. The CDR3 spans 21 residues. Here the CDR3 DNA reads TGTGCCAGCAGCGTAGCCCTCCCCAGGTCTAGCTGGACCATAAACACAGATACGCAGTATTTT. Its protein is CASSVALPRSSWTINTDTQYF.

A few counts support this clone. The rearrangement uses TRBV5-1 and TRBJ1-1, with 7 positions matching TRBD1. CDR3 size: 14 residues. With V trimmed by 5 bases and J by 2 bases, 6 bases remained unmatched. Germline-derived CDR1 and CDR2 are SGHRS and YFSETQ. This CDR3 is CASSSTGPNTEAFF. The CDR3 DNA follows: TGCGCCAGCAGTTCGACAGGGCCCAACACTGAAGCTTTCTTT. The full variable domain, rest sourced from reference TRBV5-1 and TRBJ1-1, is KAGVTQTPRYLIKTRGQQVTLSCSPISGHRSVSWYQQTPGQGLQFLFEYFSETQRNKGNFPGRFSGRQFSNSRSEMNVSTLELGDSALYLCASSSTGPNTEAFFGQGTRLTVV.

V usage is TRBV15 and J usage is TRBJ1-1; no firm D call. The CDR3 contains 15 residues. Trimming cost V 1 base and J 5 bases, with 14 bases left between them. The V gene's germline CDR1 is LNHNV and CDR2 YYDKDF (reference sequence). The CDR3 region is CATSRGRGFGTEAFF. In DNA, the CDR3 is TGTGCCACCAGCAGAGGTCGCGGGTTTGGGACTGAAGCTTTCTTT.

The chain links TRBV2 to TRBJ1-1; 7 nucleotides agree with TRBD1. The CDR3 has 17 amino acids. Trimming removed 5 bases from V and 1 base from J; junction bases left unmatched: 13. Germline values: CDR1 SNHLY, CDR2 FYNNEI. As DNA, the CDR3 is TGTGCCAGCAGTCCTCCGGGCAGGGGGTCCGAGAACACTGAAGCTTTCTTT. The encoded protein is CASSPPGRGSENTEAFF.

The V gene is TRBV19, the J gene TRBJ1-5; D gene ambiguous. CDR1 is LNHDA, CDR2 SQIVND, per germline (reference sequence). V dropped 4 bases and J dropped 0 bases, with 10 bases sitting between them. The CDR3 totals 15 residues. The DNA for the CDR3 is TGTGCCAGTAGTACTTGGGCGGGTAGCAATCAGCCCCAGCATTTT. This gives the protein CASSTWAGSNQPQHF.

The chain links TRBV5-1 to TRBJ2-5; 9 bases map to TRBD1. The CDR3 length is 14 residues. The trim removed 3 bases at V and 5 bases at J, leaving 5 bases unmatched. Germline CDR1 reads SGHRS; CDR2 reads YFSETQ. CDR3 sequence (DNA): TGCGCCAGCAGCTCGGGACAGGGTATGGAGACCCAGTACTTC. Protein: CASSSGQGMETQYF. The whole variable domain, remainder taken from reference TRBV5-1 and TRBJ2-5, is KAGVTQTPRYLIKTRGQQVTLSCSPISGHRSVSWYQQTPGQGLQFLFEYFSETQRNKGNFPGRFSGRQFSNSRSEMNVSTLELGDSALYLCASSSGQGMETQYFGPGTRLLVL.

V gene TRBV5-6 combines with J gene TRBJ1-4; D gene uncertain. Germline assignment: CDR1 SGHDT and CDR2 YYEEEE. The CDR3 spans 14 residues. The ends were cut back, 4 bases at V and 7 bases at J, with 14 bases in the middle. Written as DNA, the CDR3 is TGTGCCAGCAGCCCCTTCCATCGGGGTGAAAAACTGTTTTTT. Translation: CASSPFHRGEKLFF.

This chain connects TRBV28 to TRBJ1-4; 9 bases map to TRBD1. The CDR3 has 15 residues. Germline V lookup: CDR1 MDHEN, CDR2 SYDVKM. Trimming removed 5 bases from V and 8 bases from J; junction bases left unmatched: 9. CDR3 in amino acids: CASSGGTGIREKLFF. Here the CDR3 DNA reads TGTGCCAGCAGTGGCGGGACAGGGATCAGGGAAAAACTGTTTTTT.

The genes are TRBV27 and TRBJ2-7; D is unclear. Germline values: CDR1 MNHEY, CDR2 SMNVEV (reference sequence). The CDR3 has 13 residues. V lost 3 bases to trimming and J lost 4 bases, with 10 bases between them. The CDR3 region is CASSLTTHYEQYF. CDR3 sequence (DNA): TGTGCCAGCAGTTTGACGACACATTACGAGCAGTACTTC.

The V call is TRBV9, the J call TRBJ1-3, with D uncertain. This CDR3 is built from 16 residues. CDR1 and CDR2 (germline): SGDLS, YYNGEE. Trimming removed 3 bases from V and 0 bases from J, with 13 bases in between. CDR3 sequence (DNA): TGTGCCAGCAGCGCAGACGGAGGACCCTCTGGAAACACCATATATTTT. Residues: CASSADGGPSGNTIYF.

The chain uses TRBV5-1 and TRBJ2-2; 7 bases agree with TRBD1. The V segment lost 4 bases and the J segment 5 bases; nucleotides outside the gene matches: 8. This CDR3 region has 15 residues. Germline V gene sequence: CDR1 SGHRS, CDR2 YFSETQ. The CDR3 DNA reads as TGCGCCAGCAGCCCCGAGACAGGGCAAACCGGGGAGCTGTTTTTT. It translates to CASSPETGQTGELFF.

A remark on this clone: The junction departs from the called germline gene at one end, perhaps through a read error. The DNA of the CDR3 is TGTGCCAGCAGCCCGGTAACAGGGGGCATGCACTTC. Residues: CASSPVTGGMHF. The chain uses TRBV12-3 or TRBV12-4 and TRBJ2-4; 9 nucleotides line up with TRBD1. This CDR3 is 12 amino acids long.

The chain has TRBV2 and TRBJ2-7; maybe TRBD1 (6 bases). The V end was cut by 10 bases, the J end by 5 bases, with 18 bases between. Germline V lookup: CDR1 SNHLY, CDR2 FYNNEI. This CDR3 has 13 residues. In DNA, the CDR3 is TGTGCCACGAACCGGGACAAACCCCACGAGCAGTACTTC. This encodes CATNRDKPHEQYF.

The table lists this clone with a count of one. This chain links TRBV20-1 with TRBJ1-5, with TRBD1 matching over 7 bases. The CDR3 contains 17 residues. J lost 2 bases, V lost 4 bases, and 14 bases had no gene match. CDR1 DFQATT and CDR2 SNEGSKA come from the germline V gene (reference sequence). The CDR3 spells CSATDRATERGNQPQHF. For the CDR3, the DNA is TGCAGTGCTACTGACAGGGCCACCGAGCGGGGCAATCAGCCCCAGCATTTT.

The rearrangement uses TRBV5-4 and TRBJ2-5, with D possibly TRBD2 on 7 matching bases. CDR3 length: 14 residues. V lost 0 bases and J 7 bases, leaving 13 bases between the germline ends. Germline V gene lookup returns CDR1 SGHNT and CDR2 YYREEE (reference sequence). The CDR3 bases are TGTGCCAGCAGCTTGGCGCAGGGGAGGGGGACCCAGTACTTC. Its translation: CASSLAQGRGTQYF.

This chain links TRBV27 with TRBJ2-3; D unresolved. V shed 2 bases and J shed 2 bases, with 8 bases lying between them. The CDR3 has 14 residues. The germline V gene encodes CDR1 MNHEY and CDR2 SMNVEV (reference sequence). The CDR3 nucleotides read TGTGCCAGCAGTTTAGTTAGTTACACAGATACGCAGTATTTT. This encodes CASSLVSYTDTQYF.

V usage is TRBV19 and J usage is TRBJ2-7, with D perhaps TRBD1 (5 bases). Trimming left V 6 bases short and J 0 bases short, with 15 bases between. Germline V CDR1 and CDR2: LNHDA, SQIVND (reference sequence). This CDR3 has 15 residues. Here the CDR3 DNA reads TGTGCCAGTAGGATTGACAGTCAAAGCTCCTACGAGCAGTACTTC. It is translated as CASRIDSQSSYEQYF.

CDR3 bases: TGTGCCAGCAGTTCCCTGAGCGACTCCTACGAGCAGTACTTC. It encodes CASSSLSDSYEQYF. J is TRBJ2-7 and V is TRBV25-1; D unresolved. Trimming removed 5 bases from V and 0 bases from J, with 11 bases in between. This CDR3 region has 14 residues. Germline lookup yields CDR1 MGHDK and CDR2 SYGVNS.

V and J are TRBV11-2 and TRBJ1-2; 8 nucleotides agree with TRBD1. The V and J ends lost 0 bases and 3 bases, in that order; junction bases with no gene match: 9. Germline V gene sequence: CDR1 SGHAT, CDR2 FQNNGV. The CDR3 length is 17 residues. Here the CDR3 reads CASSLDRGRGRDYGYTF. CDR3 DNA sequence: TGTGCCAGCAGCTTAGATCGGGGCAGGGGGCGCGACTATGGCTACACCTTC.

The genes are TRBV7-9 and TRBJ2-3; a weak D match, TRBD2 (5 bases). V was shortened by 5 bases and J by 7 bases, with 19 bases between the two germline ends. CDR3 length: 15 residues. Germline lookup yields CDR1 SEHNR and CDR2 FQNEAQ (reference sequence). CDR3 DNA: TGTGCCAGCAGCGACCCTGGGGAGAGGACGTATACGCAGTATTTT. It yields the protein CASSDPGERTYTQYF.

The chain links TRBV12-3 or TRBV12-4 to TRBJ1-2; D not resolved. Trimming left V 2 bases short and J 6 bases short, with 10 bases between. This CDR3 comprises 13 residues. The CDR3 region is CASSLSGNHGYTF. CDR3 DNA: TGTGCCAGCAGTTTATCCGGGAACCATGGCTACACCTTC.

The V call is TRBV27, the J call TRBJ2-5; TRBD2 aligns across 7 bases. Germline CDR1 reads MNHEY; CDR2 reads SMNVEV (reference sequence). The V gene end was trimmed by 2 bases and the J gene end by 1 base; junction bases not matched to a gene: 4. This CDR3 spans 15 amino acids. In nucleotides, the CDR3 is TGTGCCAGCAGTTTACGGCTAGCGGTCCAAGAGACCCAGTACTTC. Its translation: CASSLRLAVQETQYF.